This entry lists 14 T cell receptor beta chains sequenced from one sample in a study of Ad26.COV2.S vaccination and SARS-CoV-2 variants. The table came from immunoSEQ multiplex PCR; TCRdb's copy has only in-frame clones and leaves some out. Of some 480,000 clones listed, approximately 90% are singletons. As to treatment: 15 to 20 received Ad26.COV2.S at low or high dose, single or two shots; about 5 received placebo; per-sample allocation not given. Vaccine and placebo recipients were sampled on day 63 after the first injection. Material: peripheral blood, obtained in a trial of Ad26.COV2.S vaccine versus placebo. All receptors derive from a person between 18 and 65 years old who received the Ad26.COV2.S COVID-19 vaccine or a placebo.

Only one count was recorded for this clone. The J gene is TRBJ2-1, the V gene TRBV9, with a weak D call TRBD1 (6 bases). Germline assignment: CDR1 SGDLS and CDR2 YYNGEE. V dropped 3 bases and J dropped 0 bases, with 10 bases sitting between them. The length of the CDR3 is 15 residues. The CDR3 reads CASSAGHLSYNEQFF. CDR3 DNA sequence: TGTGCCAGCAGCGCGGGACACCTCTCCTACAATGAGCAGTTCTTC.

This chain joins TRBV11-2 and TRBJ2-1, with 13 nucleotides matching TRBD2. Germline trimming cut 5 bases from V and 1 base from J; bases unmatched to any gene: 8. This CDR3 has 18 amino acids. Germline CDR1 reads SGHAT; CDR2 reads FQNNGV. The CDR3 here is CASSTRTSGSGSYNEQFF. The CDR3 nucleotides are TGTGCCAGCAGCACAAGGACTAGCGGGAGTGGTTCCTACAATGAGCAGTTCTTC.

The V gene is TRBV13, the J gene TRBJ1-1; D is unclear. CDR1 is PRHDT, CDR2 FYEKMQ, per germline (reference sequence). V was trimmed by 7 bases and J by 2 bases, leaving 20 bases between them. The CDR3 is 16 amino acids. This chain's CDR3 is CASIPRAGLRNTEAFF. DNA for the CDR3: TGTGCCAGCATCCCCCGCGCTGGTTTAAGAAACACTGAAGCTTTCTTT. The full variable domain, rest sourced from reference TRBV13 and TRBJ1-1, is AAGVIQSPRHLIKEKRETATLKCYPIPRHDTVYWYQQGPGQDPQFLISFYEKMQSDKGSIPDRFSAQQFSDYHSELNMSSLELGDSALYFCASIPRAGLRNTEAFFGQGTRLTVV.

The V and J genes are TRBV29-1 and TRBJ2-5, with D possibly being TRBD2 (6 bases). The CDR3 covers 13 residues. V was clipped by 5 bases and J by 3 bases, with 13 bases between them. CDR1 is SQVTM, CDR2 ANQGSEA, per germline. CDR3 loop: CSVSPSAKETQYF. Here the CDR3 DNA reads TGCAGCGTTTCGCCTAGCGCCAAAGAGACCCAGTACTTC.

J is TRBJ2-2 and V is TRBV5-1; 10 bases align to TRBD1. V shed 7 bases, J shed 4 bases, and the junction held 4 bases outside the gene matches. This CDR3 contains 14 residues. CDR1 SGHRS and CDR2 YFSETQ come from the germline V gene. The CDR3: CASRDRGGTGELFF. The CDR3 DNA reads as TGCGCCAGCCGGGACAGGGGAGGCACCGGGGAGCTGTTTTTT.

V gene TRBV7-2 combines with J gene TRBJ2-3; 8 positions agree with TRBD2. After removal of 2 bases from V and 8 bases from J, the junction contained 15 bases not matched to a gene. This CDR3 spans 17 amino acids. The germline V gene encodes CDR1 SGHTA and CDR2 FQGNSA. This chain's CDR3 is CASSLRAGVSAGGTQYF. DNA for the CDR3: TGTGCCAGCAGCTTACGAGCGGGAGTTAGTGCCGGGGGTACGCAGTATTTT.

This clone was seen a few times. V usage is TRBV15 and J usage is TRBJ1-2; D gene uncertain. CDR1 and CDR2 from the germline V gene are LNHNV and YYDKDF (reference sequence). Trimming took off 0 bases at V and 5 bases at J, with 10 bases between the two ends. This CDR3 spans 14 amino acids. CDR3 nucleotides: TGTGCCACCAGCAGAGACAGGAGGGCGTATGGCTACACCTTC. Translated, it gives CATSRDRRAYGYTF.

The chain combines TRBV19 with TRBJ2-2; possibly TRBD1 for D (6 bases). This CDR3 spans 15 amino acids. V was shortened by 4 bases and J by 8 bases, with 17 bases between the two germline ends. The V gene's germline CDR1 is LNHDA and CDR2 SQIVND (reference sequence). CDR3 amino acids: CASSTLTPGAGELFF. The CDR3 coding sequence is TGTGCCAGTAGTACCTTAACACCAGGGGCGGGGGAGCTGTTTTTT.

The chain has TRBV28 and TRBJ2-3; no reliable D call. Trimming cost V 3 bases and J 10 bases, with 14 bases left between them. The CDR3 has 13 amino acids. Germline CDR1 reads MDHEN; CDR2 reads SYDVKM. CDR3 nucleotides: TGTGCCAGCAGTTTGGCGGCTTACCCCTCGCAGTATTTT. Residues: CASSLAAYPSQYF.

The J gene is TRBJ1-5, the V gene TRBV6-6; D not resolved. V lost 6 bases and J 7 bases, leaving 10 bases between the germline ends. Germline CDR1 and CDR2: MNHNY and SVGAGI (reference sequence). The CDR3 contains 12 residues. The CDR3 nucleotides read TGTGCCAGCAGAACCGGCGACCAGCCCCAGCATTTT. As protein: CASRTGDQPQHF.

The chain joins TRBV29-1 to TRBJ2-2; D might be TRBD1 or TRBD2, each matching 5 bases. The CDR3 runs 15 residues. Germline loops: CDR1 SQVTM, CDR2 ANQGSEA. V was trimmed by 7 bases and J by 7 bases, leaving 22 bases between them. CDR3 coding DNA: TGCAGCGCTGAGCCGGGACGAGGCTTGGGCGGGGAGCTGTTTTTT. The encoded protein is CSAEPGRGLGGELFF.

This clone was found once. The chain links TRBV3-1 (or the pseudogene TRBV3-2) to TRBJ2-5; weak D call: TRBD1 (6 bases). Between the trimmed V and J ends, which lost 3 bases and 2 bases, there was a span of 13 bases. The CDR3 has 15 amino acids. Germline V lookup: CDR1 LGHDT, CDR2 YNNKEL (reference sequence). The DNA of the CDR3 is TGTGCCAGCAGCCATCCTGGGACACAACAAGAGACCCAGTACTTC. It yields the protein CASSHPGTQQETQYF.

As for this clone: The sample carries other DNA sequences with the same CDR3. DNA of the CDR3: TGTGCCAGCAGTGGCTGGGGCAATCAGCCCCAGCATTTT. Amino acids: CASSGWGNQPQHF. The chain recombines TRBV2 with TRBJ1-5; D unresolved. This CDR3 has 13 amino acids. Trimming stripped 4 bases from V and 2 bases from J, with 6 bases between. The V gene's germline CDR1 is SNHLY and CDR2 FYNNEI.

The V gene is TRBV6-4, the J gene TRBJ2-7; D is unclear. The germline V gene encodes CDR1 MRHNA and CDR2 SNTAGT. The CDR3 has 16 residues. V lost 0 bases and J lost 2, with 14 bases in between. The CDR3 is CASSDSANDSPYEQYF. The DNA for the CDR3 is TGTGCCAGCAGTGACTCAGCTAACGACTCCCCCTACGAGCAGTACTTC.